This TCR beta chain was sequenced during a study of early T cells in non-severe SARS-CoV-2 infection. This clonotype showed up many times. TCRdb re-analysed the 5' RACE reads in MiXCR, keeping a single row per CDR3 protein. Of some 97,000 distinct CDR3 sequences listed, about 10% are singletons. V lost 1 base, J lost 4 bases, and 10 bases lay in between. The CDR3 is made up of 14 amino acids. Germline V gene lookup returns CDR1 LGHNA and CDR2 YSLEER. Sequencing used whole blood, obtained at baseline. This TCR derives from an adult who was a healthcare worker with PCR-confirmed SARS-CoV-2 infection or an uninfected control (not recorded which). The chain carries TRBV4-3 and TRBJ1-2, with D perhaps matching TRBD1 (5 bases). The CDR3 bases are TGCGCCAGCAGCCAAGGCAGGGCGTCCTATGGCTACACCTTC. Translated: CASSQGRASYGYTF.